This entry concerns a single TCR beta chain. The antigen is not known. This entry comes from a study of CD8 T cell repertoires and HIV-1 epitope variants. Whole-study context: Separate wells received one of Twenty-five Gag or Nef variant peptides. 1M T cells were kept uncultured as a baseline.

Sequenced by immunoSEQ multiplex PCR; TCRdb stores in-frame clones only, minus some. The table has around 6,600 clones, roughly 70% seen once. The study, taken as a whole, reports: Most of the nine antigen-specific clonotypes appeared cross-reactive to autologous or escape variants.

Germline lookup yields CDR1 SGHVS and CDR2 FNYEAQ. The CDR3 covers 15 residues. The ends lost 7 bases at V and 7 bases at J; junction bases unmatched: 8. Sequencing input: cultured CD8+ T cells derived from PBMCs. The chain has TRBV7-6 and TRBJ2-1; 12 bases line up with TRBD2. The sequence was obtained from a male donor with HIV. The chain's CDR3 is CASTETSGSRNEQFF. The CDR3, as DNA: TGTGCCAGCACCGAGACTAGCGGGAGTCGGAATGAGCAGTTCTTC.